These T cell receptor beta chains were read from a single sample in a study of shared clonotypes between healthy human individuals. Assay used: immunoSEQ multiplex PCR; TCRdb lists only in-frame clones, some missing. Of about 590,000 clones listed, around 95% are singletons. Input material: naive CD8+ T cells sorted from blood. The receptor set was obtained from a woman between 25 and 40 years old in good health. Both conserved end residues are part of each CDR3. The D gene is left open where the match is weak. Some rows have no size entry. The others give once, few or many, or a class for an expanded clone.

V gene: TRBV27; D gene: .; J gene: TRBJ2-1; clone size: .; CDR3 DNA: TGTGCCAGCAGTCCCGGAGATGAGCAGTTCTTC; CDR3 protein: CASSPGDEQFF
V gene: TRBV13; D gene: TRBD1; J gene: TRBJ2-1; clone size: .; CDR3 DNA: TGTGCCAGCAGTCCGACAGGGGTCGGGAGACGGTACAATGAGCAGTTCTTC; CDR3 protein: CASSPTGVGRRYNEQFF
V gene: TRBV10-2; D gene: .; J gene: TRBJ2-1; clone size: .; CDR3 DNA: TGCGCCAGCGGTCAGGGCTACAATGAGCAGTTCTTC; CDR3 protein: CASGQGYNEQFF
V gene: TRBV6-1; D gene: .; J gene: TRBJ2-7; clone size: .; CDR3 DNA: TGTGCCAGCAGTGCCCGCCTTAGTCAGGGTGCCTACGAGCAGTACTTC; CDR3 protein: CASSARLSQGAYEQYF
V gene: TRBV19; D gene: .; J gene: TRBJ1-5; clone size: .; CDR3 DNA: TGTGCCAGTAGTATAGAGGAGAACCCTCTCCAGCCCCAGCATTTT; CDR3 protein: CASSIEENPLQPQHF
V gene: TRBV6-6; D gene: TRBD1; J gene: TRBJ1-1; clone size: .; CDR3 DNA: TGTGCCATCCGGGACAGGGGGGGGACTGAAGCTTTCTTT; CDR3 protein: CAIRDRGGTEAFF
V gene: TRBV2; D gene: .; J gene: TRBJ2-3; clone size: once; CDR3 DNA: TGTGCCAGCAGTGAAGCGGGGAAGACAGCGGGACACACAGATACGCAGTATTTT; CDR3 protein: CASSEAGKTAGHTDTQYF
V gene: TRBV27; D gene: TRBD2; J gene: TRBJ2-1; clone size: .; CDR3 DNA: TGTGCCAGCAGTCCATCTAGCGGCACCTACAATGAGCAGTTCTTC; CDR3 protein: CASSPSSGTYNEQFF
V gene: TRBV5-6; D gene: TRBD2; J gene: TRBJ2-7; clone size: .; CDR3 DNA: TGTGCCAGCAGGGGGCCCGGACTAGCGGGAAACGAGCAGTACTTC; CDR3 protein: CASRGPGLAGNEQYF
V gene: TRBV27; D gene: .; J gene: TRBJ2-1; clone size: .; CDR3 DNA: TGTGCCAGCAGTCCACCCGGGACTGGGGCCATCAATGAGCAGTTCTTC; CDR3 protein: CASSPPGTGAINEQFF
V gene: TRBV6-5; D gene: .; J gene: TRBJ2-2; clone size: .; CDR3 DNA: TGTGCCAGCAGTTACGCCGAGGAGGGGACCGGGGAGCTGTTTTTT; CDR3 protein: CASSYAEEGTGELFF
V gene: TRBV5-4; D gene: .; J gene: TRBJ1-1; clone size: .; CDR3 DNA: TGTGCCAGCAGCTTAAGGACAGTGAACACTGAAGCTTTCTTT; CDR3 protein: CASSLRTVNTEAFF
V gene: TRBV5-6; D gene: .; J gene: TRBJ1-5; clone size: .; CDR3 DNA: TGTGCCAGCAGCACCGCAGGGGTCACCCAGCCCCAGCATTTT; CDR3 protein: CASSTAGVTQPQHF
V gene: TRBV11-3; D gene: .; J gene: TRBJ2-7; clone size: .; CDR3 DNA: TGTGCCAGCGTCCCCGGAACGGAGTTTAACGAGCAGTACTTC; CDR3 protein: CASVPGTEFNEQYF
V gene: TRBV7-3; D gene: .; J gene: TRBJ2-3; clone size: .; CDR3 DNA: TGTGCCAGCAGCTCCGACTTGGGAGATACGCAGTATTTT; CDR3 protein: CASSSDLGDTQYF
V gene: TRBV2; D gene: .; J gene: TRBJ2-7; clone size: .; CDR3 DNA: TGTGCCAGCAGTGAATACGACGAGCAGTACTTC; CDR3 protein: CASSEYDEQYF
V gene: TRBV6-6; D gene: .; J gene: TRBJ2-7; clone size: .; CDR3 DNA: TGTGCCAGCAGTAACGCCGGGACGCAGTACTTC; CDR3 protein: CASSNAGTQYF
V gene: TRBV9; D gene: TRBD2; J gene: TRBJ2-1; clone size: .; CDR3 DNA: TGTGCCAGCAGCGTAGGCGGGGGAAGCGATGAGCAGTTCTTC; CDR3 protein: CASSVGGGSDEQFF
V gene: TRBV28; D gene: .; J gene: TRBJ2-7; clone size: .; CDR3 DNA: TGTGCCAGCGATTGGGCGGGGCAAGGGGGCGAGCAGTACTTC; CDR3 protein: CASDWAGQGGEQYF
V gene: TRBV19; D gene: .; J gene: TRBJ2-5; clone size: .; CDR3 DNA: TGTGCCAGTAGTATGTGGCCAGGGGGGGAACAAGAGACCCAGTACTTC; CDR3 protein: CASSMWPGGEQETQYF
V gene: TRBV5-1; D gene: .; J gene: TRBJ2-1; clone size: .; CDR3 DNA: TGCGCCAGCAGCTTGATGACTAGTCTGGCGAATGAGCAGTTCTTC; CDR3 protein: CASSLMTSLANEQFF
V gene: TRBV4-1; D gene: TRBD1; J gene: TRBJ2-7; clone size: .; CDR3 DNA: TGCGCCAGCAGCCAAATCGTGAACAGGGGAAAACACTACGAGCAGTACTTC; CDR3 protein: CASSQIVNRGKHYEQYF
V gene: TRBV11-2; D gene: .; J gene: TRBJ2-1; clone size: .; CDR3 DNA: TGTGCCAGCAGCCAAGCCCGAGAGCAGTTCTTC; CDR3 protein: CASSQAREQFF
V gene: TRBV7-6; D gene: .; J gene: TRBJ1-1; clone size: .; CDR3 DNA: TGTGCCAGCAGCTTATGGGGGAGTAGCACTGAAGCTTTCTTT; CDR3 protein: CASSLWGSSTEAFF
V gene: TRBV7-8; D gene: .; J gene: TRBJ2-7; clone size: .; CDR3 DNA: TGTGCCAGCAGCAACCAGGGCTACGAGCAGTACTTC; CDR3 protein: CASSNQGYEQYF
V gene: TRBV7-9; D gene: .; J gene: TRBJ1-6; clone size: .; CDR3 DNA: TGTGCCAGCAGCCAAGGGTTAGGGACTAATTCACCCCTCCACTTT; CDR3 protein: CASSQGLGTNSPLHF
V gene: TRBV7-2; D gene: .; J gene: TRBJ2-5; clone size: .; CDR3 DNA: TGTGCCAGCAGTTATACGGGGGCAGGGACGAAAGAGACCCAGTACTTC; CDR3 protein: CASSYTGAGTKETQYF
V gene: TRBV28; D gene: .; J gene: TRBJ1-1; clone size: .; CDR3 DNA: TGTGCCAGCAGTTTAATCCGAGGCAGGGCGAACACTGAAGCTTTCTTT; CDR3 protein: CASSLIRGRANTEAFF
V gene: TRBV12-1; D gene: .; J gene: TRBJ1-4; clone size: .; CDR3 DNA: TGTGCCAGCAGCTCTGACGACAGGGTAGAAAAACTGTTTTTT; CDR3 protein: CASSSDDRVEKLFF
V gene: TRBV7-9; D gene: TRBD1; J gene: TRBJ2-7; clone size: .; CDR3 DNA: TGTGCCAGCAGCGCAGGGGGCACCTACGAGCAGTACTTC; CDR3 protein: CASSAGGTYEQYF
V gene: TRBV27; D gene: TRBD1; J gene: TRBJ2-2; clone size: .; CDR3 DNA: TGTGCCAGCAGTTCAACAGGGGGCTCCGGGGAGCTGTTTTTT; CDR3 protein: CASSSTGGSGELFF
V gene: TRBV28; D gene: TRBD2; J gene: TRBJ2-7; clone size: .; CDR3 DNA: TGTGCCAGCAGTCCCGAGCGGGATGTCTACGAGCAGTACTTC; CDR3 protein: CASSPERDVYEQYF
V gene: TRBV5-1; D gene: TRBD1; J gene: TRBJ2-5; clone size: .; CDR3 DNA: TGCGCCAGCAGCGGGACAGGGGCGGGCGAGACCCAGTACTTC; CDR3 protein: CASSGTGAGETQYF
V gene: TRBV19; D gene: .; J gene: TRBJ2-2; clone size: .; CDR3 DNA: TGTGCCAGTAGTGAGGACAGCTACGCGAACACCGGGGAGCTGTTTTTT; CDR3 protein: CASSEDSYANTGELFF
V gene: TRBV13; D gene: TRBD1; J gene: TRBJ2-2; clone size: .; CDR3 DNA: TGTGCCAGCAGCTCCTGGACAGGGATTACGAACACCGGGGAGCTGTTTTTT; CDR3 protein: CASSSWTGITNTGELFF
V gene: TRBV7-9; D gene: .; J gene: TRBJ2-7; clone size: .; CDR3 DNA: TGTGCCAGCAGCTTAGTATCAGGCGAGCAGTACTTC; CDR3 protein: CASSLVSGEQYF
V gene: TRBV7-8; D gene: TRBD1; J gene: TRBJ2-3; clone size: .; CDR3 DNA: TGTGCCAGCAGCCCGAGGACAGGGAGAGATACGCAGTATTTT; CDR3 protein: CASSPRTGRDTQYF
V gene: TRBV23-1; D gene: TRBD2; J gene: TRBJ2-5; clone size: .; CDR3 DNA: TGCGCCAGCAGTCAACCCCGACCGACTAGCGGGGAGGTCCGGGAGACCCAGTACTTC; CDR3 protein: CASSQPRPTSGEVRETQYF
V gene: TRBV2; D gene: TRBD2; J gene: TRBJ2-1; clone size: .; CDR3 DNA: TGTGCCAGCAGTCAACTACTAGCGGGAGGGCCAGGTGAGCAGTTCTTC; CDR3 protein: CASSQLLAGGPGEQFF
V gene: TRBV7-9; D gene: .; J gene: TRBJ2-7; clone size: .; CDR3 DNA: TGTGCCAGCAGCCCCGGGCCTAGCGATACCTACGAGCAGTACTTC; CDR3 protein: CASSPGPSDTYEQYF
V gene: TRBV7-2; D gene: .; J gene: TRBJ2-2; clone size: .; CDR3 DNA: TGTGCCAGCAGCTTACTCTCCTCCGGGGAGCTGTTTTTT; CDR3 protein: CASSLLSSGELFF
V gene: TRBV6-7; D gene: .; J gene: TRBJ1-5; clone size: .; CDR3 DNA: .; CDR3 protein: CASILEPNQPQHF
V gene: TRBV5-6; D gene: TRBD1; J gene: TRBJ1-2; clone size: .; CDR3 DNA: TGTGCCAGCAGCTGGGACAGGGACTATGGCTACACCTTC; CDR3 protein: CASSWDRDYGYTF